What follows describes a single T cell receptor (delta chain). The antigen it recognizes is unknown. No base quality values were provided; no much bigger clone lies one nucleotide off. This sample was included in a study of delta chains in infants with herpesvirus infections (TCRdb year 2023). In terms of the full investigation: A Ugandan infant birth cohort was prospectively followed from birth to characterize gammadelta T cell responses to primary cytomegalovirus (CMV) infection. From PBMC, gammadelta TCRs were sequenced for under 20 CMV-infected infants (one congenitally infected) and several CMV-uninfected infants who had sufficient sample available. Infant blood samples fell into approximate age groups of 1.5, 4, 8 and 12 months. Belgian fetal and cord blood gammadelta TCR data that had been published previously were included solely for comparison and were not produced in this cohort. Overall study results and their limits: In CMV-uninfected infants, the public clonotype might still be present but below the detection limit. The authors noted a small sample size and no race- or environment-matched controls, since nearly all Ugandans acquire CMV before adulthood. The public clonotype was detected only at the first time point after infection and was not found in uninfected infants or in infants infected after 120 days.

To prepare the library, RT-PCR was applied. To generate TCR cDNA, PBMC RNA underwent reverse transcription with SuperScript II using gamma-chain- and delta-chain-specific primers. cDNA was purified with AMPure XP beads, amplified, and indexed with Illumina adapters using the Nextera XT Index Kit. Sequencing of the gammadelta TCR libraries was done on an Illumina MiSeq using a V2 300-cycle kit. In the original analysis: Using MiXCR v2.1.12, CDR3 sequences were assembled, and reads were mapped onto D, J and V genes obtained from GenBank. VDJtools v1.2.1 was used to carry out repertoire analyses of the CDR3 clonotypes. For TCRdb, the public reads were processed anew by CATT, and duplicate DNA sequences were folded into one row. The V and J calls, along with clone size, are taken from TCRdb and not from the paper's own processing. In all, the sample holds 2,000 to 3,000 delta-chain clones, and 38% of those were seen once. Almost 5% of the sample is in the top ten clones.

In Kampala, Uganda, pregnant women receiving prenatal care were recruited and their infants were enrolled, and documentation of maternal HIV status was required. Families received weekly visits, and collection of infant clinical information, oral swabs and peripheral blood began at 6 weeks of age and continued every 4 months after that. Blood was drawn into heparin tubes, and PBMC were isolated via Ficoll-Paque density gradient centrifugation and then cryopreserved. Sequenced here: peripheral blood, sampled at time point 4 of longitudinal follow-up. The clonotype comes from a human donor who was a Ugandan infant, either HIV-exposed or HIV-unexposed (not recorded which).

The CDR3 region has the sequence CACDPLGDRLKYTDKLIF. The DNA sequence is TGTGCCTGTGACCCGCTGGGGGACCGGCTAAAGTACACCGATAAACTCATCTTT. The V and J genes are TRDV2 and TRDJ1; TRDD3 lines up with 8 middle nucleotides. Trimmed from V: 3 bases; trimmed from J: 0 bases; junction bases lacking a gene match: 14. Inclusive of the bounding cysteine and phenylalanine, the CDR3 is 18 residues long. Of the read, only the CDR3 DNA is kept; its 54 bases are in frame from base 1. Looking up the germline V gene yields CDR1 GEAIGNYY and CDR2 EKD.